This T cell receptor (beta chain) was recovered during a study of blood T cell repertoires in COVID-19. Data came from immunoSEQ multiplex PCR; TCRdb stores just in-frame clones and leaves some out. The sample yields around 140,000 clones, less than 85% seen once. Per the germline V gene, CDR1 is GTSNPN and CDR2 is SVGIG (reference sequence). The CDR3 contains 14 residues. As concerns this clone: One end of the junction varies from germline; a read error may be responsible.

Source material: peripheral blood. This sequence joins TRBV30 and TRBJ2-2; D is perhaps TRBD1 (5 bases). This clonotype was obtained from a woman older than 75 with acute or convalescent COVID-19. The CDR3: CAWGVRANTGELFF. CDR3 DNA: TGTGCCTGGGGTGTCAGGGCGAACACCGGGGAGCTGTTTTTT. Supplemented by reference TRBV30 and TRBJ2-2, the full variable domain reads SQTIHQWPATLVQPVGSPLSLECTVEGTSNPNLYWYRQAAGRGLQLLFYSVGIGQISSEVPQNLSASRPQDRQFILSSKKLLLSDSGFYLCAWGVRANTGELFFGEGSRLTVL.